The 24 T cell receptor beta chains reported below all come from one sample, sequenced in a study of T cell clones after liver transplantation. Assay used: immunoSEQ multiplex PCR; TCRdb lists only in-frame clones, some missing. The top ten clones hold about 0.6% of a sample with roughly 74,000 clones, about four fifths of them seen once. The sequences come from CD4+ T cells from blood, collected before liver transplant. All receptors derive from a human donor who received a liver transplant.

The chain has TRBV29-1 and TRBJ2-2; 7 nucleotides align to TRBD2. V shed 4 bases, J shed 3 bases, and the junction held 8 bases outside the gene matches. Per the germline V gene, CDR1 is SQVTM and CDR2 is ANQGSEA. The length of the CDR3 is 15 residues. The CDR3 bases are TGCAGCGTTGGAGGGGCGGGAGTTGACACCGGGGAGCTGTTTTTT. This sequence encodes CSVGGAGVDTGELFF.

V usage is TRBV5-1 and J usage is TRBJ1-1; no firm D call. The length of the CDR3 is 11 residues. Germline CDR1 SGHRS, CDR2 YFSETQ. V shed 4 bases and J shed 7 bases, with 8 bases lying between them. The CDR3 loop is CASSLDGEAFF. CDR3 sequence (DNA): TGCGCCAGCAGCCTTGATGGTGAAGCTTTCTTT. Combining the CDR3 with reference TRBV5-1 and TRBJ1-1 gives the whole variable domain KAGVTQTPRYLIKTRGQQVTLSCSPISGHRSVSWYQQTPGQGLQFLFEYFSETQRNKGNFPGRFSGRQFSNSRSEMNVSTLELGDSALYLCASSLDGEAFFGQGTRLTVV.

The gene calls are TRBV7-9 and TRBJ2-7; 9 nucleotides agree with TRBD1. J was trimmed by 5 bases and V by 1 base; bases with no gene match: 0. Germline V gene sequence: CDR1 SEHNR, CDR2 FQNEAQ (reference sequence). The CDR3 has 13 residues. DNA for the CDR3: TGTGCCAGCAGCTTAGGGGACAGGGACGAGCAGTACTTC. Protein: CASSLGDRDEQYF.

A few counts support this clone. The chain couples TRBV12-5 to TRBJ1-1, with 9 positions matching TRBD1. CDR3 length: 13 residues. J lost 4 bases, V lost 6 bases, and 3 bases had no gene match. CDR1 is LGHNT and CDR2 is FRNRAP in the germline V gene. CDR3 nucleotide sequence: TGTGCTAGTGGCCGGACAGGGGCCACTGAAGCTTTCTTT. It translates to CASGRTGATEAFF.

This clone is a singleton in its sample. The DNA of the CDR3 is TGCGCCAGCAGCTTTGAGGGTTACGAGCAGTACTTC. This sequence encodes CASSFEGYEQYF. The rearrangement joins TRBV5-1 to TRBJ2-7; a weak D match, TRBD2 (5 bases). This CDR3 comprises 12 residues. V lost 2 bases and J lost 4, with 7 bases in between. Germline CDR1 and CDR2: SGHRS and YFSETQ.

This sequence joins TRBV5-5 and TRBJ2-5, with 13 bases aligning to TRBD2. The CDR3 runs to 18 residues. V trimming: 3 bases; J trimming: 1 base; junction bases outside the gene matches: 9. CDR1 is SGHKS, CDR2 YYEKEE, per germline (reference sequence). This chain's CDR3 is CASSSTPGLAGLQETQYF. CDR3 in DNA: TGTGCCAGCAGCTCAACACCGGGACTAGCGGGACTCCAAGAGACCCAGTACTTC.

The table lists this clone with a few counts. This rearrangement joins TRBV2 to TRBJ2-2; D perhaps matches TRBD2 (6 bases). The germline V gene has CDR1 SNHLY and CDR2 FYNNEI. The CDR3 runs 15 residues. Trimming shortened V by 0 bases and J by 7 bases, and 12 bases separated the two germline ends. CDR3 nucleotide sequence: TGTGCCAGCAGTGAAGCGCTTATCGGGAGCGGGGAGCTGTTTTTT. This sequence encodes CASSEALIGSGELFF.

This chain joins TRBV18 and TRBJ1-5; D gene uncertain. CDR1 is KGHSH, CDR2 LQKENI, per germline. The CDR3 spans 13 residues. The V end was cut by 2 bases, the J end by 4 bases, with 6 bases between. The CDR3 DNA sequence: TGTGCCAGCTCACCAACACGGAATCAGCCCCAGCATTTT. Translation gives CASSPTRNQPQHF.

The chain is built from TRBV6-1 and TRBJ2-7; D may be TRBD2 (5 bases). Germline loops: CDR1 MNHNS, CDR2 SASEGT. The CDR3 consists of 15 residues. The V and J ends lost 3 bases and 1 base respectively, with 13 bases between them. The CDR3 region is CASSDMSRESYEQYF. Here the CDR3 DNA reads TGTGCCAGCAGTGATATGAGTAGGGAGTCCTACGAGCAGTACTTC.

This rearrangement joins TRBV30 to TRBJ1-2; 7 positions agree with TRBD1. With V trimmed by 5 bases and J by 5 bases, 2 bases remained unmatched. The CDR3 extends over 11 amino acids. Germline CDR1 reads GTSNPN; CDR2 reads SVGIG (reference sequence). CDR3 residues: CAWGTAYGYTF. CDR3 DNA: TGTGCCTGGGGGACAGCTTATGGCTACACCTTC.

V gene TRBV6-1 combines with J gene TRBJ1-2; maybe TRBD1 (6 bases). Trimming removed 2 bases at V and 4 bases at J, with 14 bases between. Germline values: CDR1 MNHNS, CDR2 SASEGT. This CDR3 spans 15 amino acids. The CDR3 region has the DNA TGTGCCAGCAGTGAACTGGGGGCAGTAGCCTATGGCTACACCTTC. Protein product: CASSELGAVAYGYTF.

This clone was observed a single time. The genes are TRBV28 and TRBJ2-2, with D tentatively TRBD1 (6 bases). The CDR3 extends over 13 amino acids. Germline CDR1 MDHEN, CDR2 SYDVKM. V lost 7 bases and J 4 bases, leaving 10 bases between the germline ends. The DNA of the CDR3 is TGTGCCAGCAAAAGAGGGGGCACCGGGGAGCTGTTTTTT. This sequence encodes CASKRGGTGELFF.

The V and J genes are TRBV7-2 and TRBJ2-7; 9 bases map to TRBD2. The CDR3 is 14 amino acids. CDR1 is SGHTA and CDR2 is FQGNSA in the germline V gene. The ends lost 3 bases at V and 12 bases at J; junction bases unmatched: 12. CDR3 residues: CASSFRTSAEFLYF. Here the CDR3 DNA reads TGTGCCAGCAGCTTCCGGACTAGCGCAGAGTTTCTGTACTTC.

This sequence joins TRBV4-3 and TRBJ1-2; D is uncertain. The CDR3 contains 14 residues. The V gene lost 0 bases and the J gene lost 6 bases, with 11 bases spanning the gap. CDR1 is LGHNA and CDR2 is YSLEER in the germline V gene. The CDR3 nucleotides read TGCGCCAGCAGCCAAGATCACGGAGGTAATGGCTACACCTTC. Translating gives CASSQDHGGNGYTF.

This chain connects TRBV10-2 to TRBJ2-2, with D unresolved. From germline, CDR1 is WSHSY and CDR2 SAAADI. The CDR3 has 17 amino acids. The V end was cut by 4 bases, the J end by 3 bases, with 18 bases between. The CDR3 DNA reads as TGCGCCAGCAGTGCGGTTAATCACTCTCCCCACACCGGGGAGCTGTTTTTT. Translating gives CASSAVNHSPHTGELFF.

The V gene is TRBV10-3, the J gene TRBJ1-4, with D uncertain. Germline lookup yields CDR1 ENHRY and CDR2 SYGVKD. The CDR3 contains 12 residues. V was trimmed by 8 bases and J by 7 bases, leaving 11 bases between them. CDR3 in DNA: TGTGCCATCTCAAGGACGGGTGAAAAACTGTTTTTT. Amino acid sequence: CAISRTGEKLFF.

The J gene is TRBJ1-2, the V gene TRBV27; D may be TRBD1 (6 bases). Germline-derived CDR1 and CDR2 are MNHEY and SMNVEV (reference sequence). The CDR3 length is 13 residues. The V gene lost 5 bases and the J gene lost 7 bases, with 14 bases spanning the gap. This chain's CDR3 is CASSAGTLGGYTF. CDR3 DNA sequence: TGTGCCAGCAGTGCCGGGACACTAGGTGGCTACACCTTC.

V usage is TRBV7-2 and J usage is TRBJ1-1; TRBD1 is a possible D gene (5 bases). This CDR3 region has 14 residues. Germline V gene sequence: CDR1 SGHTA, CDR2 FQGNSA. V was trimmed by 2 bases and J by 2 bases, leaving 9 bases between them. The CDR3 here is CASSLYQGNTEAFF. CDR3 bases: TGTGCCAGCAGCTTATATCAGGGCAACACTGAAGCTTTCTTT.

The V call is TRBV30, the J call TRBJ2-7; 11 bases line up with TRBD2. The V gene's germline CDR1 is GTSNPN and CDR2 SVGIG (reference sequence). The ends lost 0 bases at V and 3 bases at J; junction bases unmatched: 1. This CDR3 region has 14 residues. The DNA of the CDR3 is TGTGCCTGGAGTGTAGGACTAGCGGGCTACGAGCAGTACTTC. The encoded protein is CAWSVGLAGYEQYF. The full variable domain, completed using reference TRBV30 and TRBJ2-7, is SQTIHQWPATLVQPVGSPLSLECTVEGTSNPNLYWYRQAAGRGLQLLFYSVGIGQISSEVPQNLSASRPQDRQFILSSKKLLLSDSGFYLCAWSVGLAGYEQYFGPGTRLTVT.

This chain links TRBV18 with TRBJ1-1; D not certain. Germline V CDR1 and CDR2: KGHSH, LQKENI. The CDR3 extends over 13 amino acids. V was trimmed by 2 bases and J by 1 base, leaving 5 bases between them. The CDR3 region is CASSPSTNTEAFF. CDR3 coding DNA: TGTGCCAGCTCACCATCAACGAACACTGAAGCTTTCTTT.

This rearrangement joins TRBV28 to TRBJ2-7; D may be TRBD2 (6 bases). Germline V gene data show CDR1 as MDHEN and CDR2 as SYDVKM. Trimming left V 7 bases short and J 0 bases short, with 19 bases between. CDR3 length equals 16 residues. CDR3 sequence: CASTEAGTSSSYEQYF. The CDR3 coding sequence is TGTGCCAGCACCGAAGCCGGGACTTCCAGCTCCTACGAGCAGTACTTC.

This chain uses TRBV19 with TRBJ1-1; 9 positions match TRBD1. This CDR3 region has 15 residues. The junction had 5 bases not matched to a gene; V was cut back by 6 bases and J by 0 bases. Germline CDR1 LNHDA, CDR2 SQIVND (reference sequence). The CDR3 reads CASSRGQGLNTEAFF. The CDR3 DNA follows: TGTGCCAGTAGCCGGGGACAGGGACTGAACACTGAAGCTTTCTTT.

V and J are TRBV6-1 and TRBJ1-2; TRBD1 might be the D (6 bases). The germline V and J ends were trimmed by 7 bases and 6 bases, with 15 bases remaining between them. The CDR3 has 13 amino acids. Germline CDR1 MNHNS, CDR2 SASEGT. As DNA, the CDR3 is TGTGCCAGCAACTTTGACAGGTTGAATGGCTACACCTTC. Translation gives CASNFDRLNGYTF.

This clone was counted between two and nine times. The chain recombines TRBV9 with TRBJ1-4; a weak D match, TRBD1 (6 bases). Trimming took 3 bases from V and 8 from J, leaving 14 bases between them. This CDR3 region has 14 residues. Germline values: CDR1 SGDLS, CDR2 YYNGEE. The CDR3 here is CASSGPQGGEKLFF. CDR3 DNA sequence: TGTGCCAGCAGCGGCCCACAGGGTGGGGAAAAACTGTTTTTT.